The clone carrying this T cell receptor (beta chain) was seen only once. Sequencing used immunoSEQ multiplex PCR; TCRdb keeps in-frame clones, though not all of them. The table has some 250,000 clones, around 90% seen once. This sample is part of a study of blood T cell repertoires in COVID-19. Across the whole study: Both acute and convalescent COVID-19 samples were obtained from the United States, Italy and Spain. The cDNA or gDNA used as material had been derived from T cells, B-cell-depleted T cells, or PBMCs.

CDR1 and CDR2 (germline): MDHEN, SYDVKM. The CDR3 spans 18 residues. The junction had 13 bases not matched to a gene; V was cut back by 7 bases and J by 1 base. This TCR came from an older woman with COVID-19, enrolled during active disease. This chain uses TRBV28 with TRBJ1-5; 10 bases are a match to TRBD1. Sample: peripheral blood. The CDR3 loop reads CASTRRQGAIESNQPQHF. In nucleotides, the CDR3 is TGTGCCAGCACCAGGCGACAGGGGGCTATCGAGAGCAATCAGCCCCAGCATTTT.